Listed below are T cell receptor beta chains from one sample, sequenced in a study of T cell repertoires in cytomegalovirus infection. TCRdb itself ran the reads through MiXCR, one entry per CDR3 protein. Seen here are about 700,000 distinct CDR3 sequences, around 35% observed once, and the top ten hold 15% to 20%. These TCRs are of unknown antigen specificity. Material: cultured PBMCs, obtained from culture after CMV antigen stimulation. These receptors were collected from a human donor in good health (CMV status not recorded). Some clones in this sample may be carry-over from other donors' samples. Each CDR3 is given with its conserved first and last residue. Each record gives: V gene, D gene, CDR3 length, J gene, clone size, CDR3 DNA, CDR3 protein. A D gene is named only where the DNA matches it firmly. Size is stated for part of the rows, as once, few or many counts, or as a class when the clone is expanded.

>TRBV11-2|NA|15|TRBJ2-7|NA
TGTGCCAGCAGCTTAGAGAACCTCGGACTCTACGAGCAGTACTTC
CASSLENLGLYEQYF
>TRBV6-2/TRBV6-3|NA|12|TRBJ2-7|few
TGTGCCAGCAGTCGGGGACTCCCAGCGCAGTACTTC
CASSRGLPAQYF
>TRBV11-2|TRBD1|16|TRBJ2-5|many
TGTGCCAGCAGCTCCGTAGGGACAGGGGATAGCGAGACCCAGTACTTC
CASSSVGTGDSETQYF
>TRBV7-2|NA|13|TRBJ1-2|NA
TGTGCCAGCAGCTTAGGCAGGCTGAACGGCTACACCTTC
CASSLGRLNGYTF
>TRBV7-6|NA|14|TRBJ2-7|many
TGTGCCAGCAGCTTAGAAACGGTATCCTACGAGCAGTACTTC
CASSLETVSYEQYF
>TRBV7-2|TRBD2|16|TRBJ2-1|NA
TGTGCCAGCAGCCGACAGACTAGCGGGAGTGGGGATGAGCAGTTCTTC
CASSRQTSGSGDEQFF
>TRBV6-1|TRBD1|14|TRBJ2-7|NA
TGTGCCAGCAGCCAGACAGGGTTATCTCACGAGCAGTACTTC
CASSQTGLSHEQYF
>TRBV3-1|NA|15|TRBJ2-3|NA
TGTGCCAGCAGCGCCGGGGGGCTTGGCACAGATACGCAGTATTTT
CASSAGGLGTDTQYF
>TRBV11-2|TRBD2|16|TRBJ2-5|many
TGTGCCAGCAGCCTCCTGGAGGCGGGCCCGGGAGGGACCCAGTACTTC
CASSLLEAGPGGTQYF
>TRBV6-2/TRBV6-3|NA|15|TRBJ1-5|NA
TGTGCCAGCAGCGAACCGACAGGCCCCAATCAGCCCCAGCATTTT
CASSEPTGPNQPQHF
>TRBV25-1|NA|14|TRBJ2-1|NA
TGTGCCAGCAGTGCATACTCTAGCAACGATGAGCAGTTCTTC
CASSAYSSNDEQFF
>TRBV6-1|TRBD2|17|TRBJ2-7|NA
TGTGCCAGCAGTCACGGGACTAGCGGGTATCCTAGTTCCGAGCAGTACTTC
CASSHGTSGYPSSEQYF
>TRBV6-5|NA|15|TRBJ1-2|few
TGTGCCAGCAGTCTAAACCGGGAACCCATCTATGGCTACACCTTC
CASSLNREPIYGYTF
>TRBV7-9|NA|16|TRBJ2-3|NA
TGTGCCAGCAGTCCCTTCCGGGGCTCCCCGAGAGATACGCAGTATTTT
CASSPFRGSPRDTQYF
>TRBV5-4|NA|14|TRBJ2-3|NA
TGTGCCAGCAGCTTGGTAGAGGAGACAGATACGCAGTATTTT
CASSLVEETDTQYF
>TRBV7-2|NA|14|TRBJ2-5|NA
TGTGCCAGCAGCTTAAACAGATTACAAGAGACCCAGTACTTC
CASSLNRLQETQYF
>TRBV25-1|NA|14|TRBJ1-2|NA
TGTGCCACCGTCCAGGGGATAACTGACTGGGGCTACACCTTC
CATVQGITDWGYTF
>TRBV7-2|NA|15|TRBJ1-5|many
TGTGCCAGCAGAGAACAGGGAGGCGGCAATCAGCCCCAGCATTTT
CASREQGGGNQPQHF
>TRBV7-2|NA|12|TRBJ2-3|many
TGTGCCAGCACGGGGTACACAGATACGCAGTATTTT
CASTGYTDTQYF
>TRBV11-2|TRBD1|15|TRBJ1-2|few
TGTGCCAGCAGACCGACAGGGAGTGGCCCCTATGGCTACACCTTC
CASRPTGSGPYGYTF
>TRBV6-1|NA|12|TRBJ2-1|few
TGTGCCAGCAGTACGGCAGGGGATGAGCAGTTCTTC
CASSTAGDEQFF
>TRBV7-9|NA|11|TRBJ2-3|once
TGTGCCAGCTCGACAGGCAATACGCAGTATTTT
CASSTGNTQYF
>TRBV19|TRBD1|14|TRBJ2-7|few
TGTGCCAGTAGTATAGACAGGGGGCCGTACGAGCAGTACTTC
CASSIDRGPYEQYF
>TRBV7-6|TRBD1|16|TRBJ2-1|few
TGTGCCAGCAGCATTGACAGGGGGGAGGCCTACAATGAGCAGTTCTTC
CASSIDRGEAYNEQFF
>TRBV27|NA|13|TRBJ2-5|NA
TGTGCCAGCCCCCCGGGGCACAAAGGGACCCAGTACTTC
CASPPGHKGTQYF
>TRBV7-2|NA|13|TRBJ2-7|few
TGTGCCAGCAGCTTATCAGGGATTCGCGAGCAGTACTTC
CASSLSGIREQYF
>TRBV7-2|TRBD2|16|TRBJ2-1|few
TGTGCCAGCAGCTTAGCGATAGCGGGGGATTACAATGAGCAGTTCTTC
CASSLAIAGDYNEQFF
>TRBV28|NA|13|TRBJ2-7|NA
TGTGCCAGCAGTTTACAGGGAGGTTGGGAGCAGTACTTC
CASSLQGGWEQYF
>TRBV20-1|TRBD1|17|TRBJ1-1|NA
TGCAGTGCTAGAGACCCTCGGACAGGGGTTATGAACACTGAAGCTTTCTTT
CSARDPRTGVMNTEAFF
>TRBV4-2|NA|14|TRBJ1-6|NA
TGTGCCAGCAGCCAGGGGAGTTCCAATTCACCCCTCCACTTT
CASSQGSSNSPLHF
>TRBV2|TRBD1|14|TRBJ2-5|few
TGTGCCAGCAGCCGGGACAGGTTTTGGGAGACCCAGTACTTC
CASSRDRFWETQYF
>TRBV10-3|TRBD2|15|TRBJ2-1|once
TGTGCCATCAGTGACAGACTAGCGGGGTACAATGAGCAGTTCTTC
CAISDRLAGYNEQFF
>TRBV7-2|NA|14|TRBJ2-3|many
TGTGCCAGCAGCTTCGCGGGATACACAGATACGCAGTATTTT
CASSFAGYTDTQYF
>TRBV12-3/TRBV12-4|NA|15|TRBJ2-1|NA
TGTGCCAGCAGGAACCGGGACCTACCCCCCAATGAGCAGTTCTTC
CASRNRDLPPNEQFF
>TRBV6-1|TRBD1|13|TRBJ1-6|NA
TGTGCCAGTTACAGGGGTTTCGGTTCACCCCTCCACTTT
CASYRGFGSPLHF
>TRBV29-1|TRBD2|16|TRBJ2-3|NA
TGCAGCGTTGAAGGCCCCCCGGGCGGGAGGCGGGATACGCAGTATTTT
CSVEGPPGGRRDTQYF
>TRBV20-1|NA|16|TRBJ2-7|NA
TGCAGTGCTAGTGGGTCTTCAGTAGCGTACTCCTACGAGCAGTACTTC
CSASGSSVAYSYEQYF
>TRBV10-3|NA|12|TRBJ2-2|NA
TGTGCCATCAGTTGGGAGGCCGGGGAGCTGTTTTTT
CAISWEAGELFF
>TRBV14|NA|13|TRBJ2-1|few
TGTGCCAGCAGCCAAGCCCAAAGGGGTGAGCAGTTCTTC
CASSQAQRGEQFF
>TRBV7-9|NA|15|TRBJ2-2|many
TGTGCCAGCAGCTTAGGCGGGATCCGGGCCGGGGAGCTGTTTTTT
CASSLGGIRAGELFF
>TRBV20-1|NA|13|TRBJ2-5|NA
TGCAGTGTCCTCCGAGAAAGCCAAGAGACCCAGTACTTC
CSVLRESQETQYF
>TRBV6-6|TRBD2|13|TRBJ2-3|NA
TGTGCCAGCTTAGCGGGAGACAGAGATACGCAGTATTTT
CASLAGDRDTQYF
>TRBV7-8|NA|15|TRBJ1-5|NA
TGTGCCAGCAGCTTAGTAGGCGGGAGCACAGATACGCAGCATTTT
CASSLVGGSTDTQHF
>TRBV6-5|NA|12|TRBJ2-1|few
TGTGCCAGCAGTCAGGGGGAGGATGAGCAGTTCTTC
CASSQGEDEQFF
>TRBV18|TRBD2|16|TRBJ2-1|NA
TGTGCCAGCTCACCAATCCTAGCGGGAGGCTACAATGAGCAGTTCTTC
CASSPILAGGYNEQFF